The 30 T cell receptor beta chains presented below share a single source sample, sequenced in a study of shared clonotypes between healthy human individuals. Repertoires were generated with immunoSEQ multiplex PCR, while TCRdb's copy carries only in-frame clones and drops some. The sample records about 2.4 million clones, approximately 94% being singletons. The sample comprised naive CD4+ T cells from PBMCs. Subset meaning: CD45RA+ positively selected. The receptors originated from a man younger than 30 in good health. Some clones in this sample may be carry-over from other donors' samples.

The sample holds one count of this clone. The genes are TRBV29-1 and TRBJ2-4; 8 bases are a match to TRBD1. Per the germline V gene, CDR1 is SQVTM and CDR2 is ANQGSEA. CDR3 length: 12 amino acids. Trimming cost V 6 bases and J 4 bases; bases outside gene matches: 2. The CDR3 protein is CSVTGEKNIQYF. As DNA, the CDR3 is TGCAGCGTGACAGGGGAAAAAAACATTCAGTACTTC.

The chain carries TRBV18 and TRBJ1-4, with D uncertain. Germline V lookup: CDR1 KGHSH, CDR2 LQKENI. Trimming removed 0 bases at V and 4 bases at J, with 9 bases between. The CDR3 totals 15 residues. This chain's CDR3 is CASSPPVNFNEKLFF. CDR3 sequence (DNA): TGTGCCAGCTCACCACCGGTGAATTTTAATGAAAAACTGTTTTTT.

V usage is TRBV6-1 and J usage is TRBJ1-1, with 8 bases that match TRBD1. The CDR3 sequence is 14 residues long. Germline CDR1 and CDR2: MNHNS and SASEGT. With 5 bases clipped from V and 3 bases from J, the junction kept 5 bases outside the gene matches. The chain's CDR3 is CASSLQGGYTEAFF. Written as DNA, the CDR3 is TGTGCCAGCAGTCTACAGGGGGGGTACACTGAAGCTTTCTTT.

The table lists this clone with a count of one. This sequence joins TRBV15 and TRBJ2-1; TRBD1 matches at 10 bases. The CDR3 is made up of 15 amino acids. Germline loops: CDR1 LNHNV, CDR2 YYDKDF (reference sequence). Germline trimming cut 4 bases from V and 5 bases from J; bases unmatched to any gene: 5. CDR3 sequence (DNA): TGTGCCACCAGCAAGGACAGGGGGGGAAACAATGAGCAGTTCTTC. Its translation is CATSKDRGGNNEQFF.

The chain employs TRBV6-6 and TRBJ2-7, with D perhaps TRBD1 (6 bases). Trimming took off 6 bases at V and 7 bases at J, with 13 bases between the two ends. CDR1 and CDR2 (germline): MNHNY, SVGAGI (reference sequence). The length of the CDR3 is 12 residues. The CDR3 reads CASRQGSGEQYF. The CDR3 DNA reads as TGTGCCAGCAGACAGGGTTCCGGGGAGCAGTACTTC.

The V gene is TRBV18, the J gene TRBJ1-3, with D hard to call. There are 15 residues in the CDR3. The germline V gene has CDR1 KGHSH and CDR2 LQKENI. V lost 4 bases, J lost 0 bases, and 10 bases lay in between. CDR3 protein: CASSLATVSGNTIYF. In DNA form, the CDR3 reads TGTGCCAGCTCACTAGCAACAGTCTCTGGAAACACCATATATTTT.

The chain combines TRBV7-2 with TRBJ2-3; 13 bases agree with TRBD2. The junction had 9 bases not matched to a gene; V was cut back by 5 bases and J by 7 bases. Germline CDR1 and CDR2: SGHTA and FQGNSA. The CDR3 consists of 16 residues. DNA of the CDR3: TGTGCCAGCAGCCTGCGGACTAGCGGGAGTAGCTATACGCAGTATTTT. Its translation: CASSLRTSGSSYTQYF.

As concerns this clone: The sample carries other DNA sequences with the same CDR3. V is TRBV30 and J is TRBJ2-3; 8 nucleotides line up with TRBD2. Germline V gene sequence: CDR1 GTSNPN, CDR2 SVGIG (reference sequence). J lost 3 bases, V lost 5 bases, and 1 base had no gene match. The CDR3 sequence is 12 residues long. The chain's CDR3 is CAWSGGTDTQYF. Written as DNA, the CDR3 is TGTGCCTGGTCGGGGGGGACAGATACGCAGTATTTT.

CDR3 loop: CASSPPAEATGELFF. The CDR3 coding sequence is TGTGCCAGCAGCCCCCCAGCGGAGGCTACCGGGGAGCTGTTTTTT. The chain employs TRBV7-9 and TRBJ2-2; D is perhaps TRBD2 (5 bases). Germline V gene sequence: CDR1 SEHNR, CDR2 FQNEAQ (reference sequence). Trimming took 5 bases from V and 5 from J, leaving 15 bases between them. The CDR3 is 15 amino acids.

This chain links TRBV28 with TRBJ1-2, with 7 positions matching TRBD1. From germline, CDR1 is MDHEN and CDR2 SYDVKM. The trim removed 2 bases at V and 4 bases at J, leaving 16 bases unmatched. The CDR3 length is 18 residues. The chain's CDR3 is CASSLNVVGDSPTYGYTF. The CDR3 nucleotides are TGTGCCAGCAGTTTAAACGTCGTGGGGGACAGCCCCACCTATGGCTACACCTTC.

This clone occurred once. The chain's CDR3 is CASSLVGHGGNTIYF. Written as DNA, the CDR3 is TGTGCCAGCAGCTTGGTAGGGCACGGAGGAAACACCATATATTTT. This chain connects TRBV5-4 to TRBJ1-3; D call uncertain. Trimming stripped 0 bases from V and 4 bases from J, with 11 bases between. Germline V CDR1 and CDR2: SGHNT, YYREEE (reference sequence). This CDR3 contains 15 residues.

This chain connects TRBV11-2 to TRBJ1-4; the D gene is possibly TRBD1 (5 bases). The V end lost 2 bases, the J end lost 8 bases, and 24 bases lay between the germline ends. Germline CDR1 SGHAT, CDR2 FQNNGV. This CDR3 region has 18 residues. The CDR3 DNA sequence: TGTGCCAGCAGCTTACCGGCGTCAGGGTGGAGGTCAGAAGAAAAACTGTTTTTT. Protein sequence: CASSLPASGWRSEEKLFF.

V is TRBV5-8 and J is TRBJ2-7, with D unclear. The germline V gene has CDR1 SGHTS and CDR2 YDEGEE. The CDR3 is 14 amino acids. V shed 7 bases and J shed 2 bases, with 16 bases lying between them. CDR3 DNA sequence: TGTGCCAGCCTAAGGGCTCTACAGACCTACGAGCAGTACTTC. Residues: CASLRALQTYEQYF.

The chain employs TRBV6-1 and TRBJ1-5; tentative D call: TRBD1 (5 bases). In germline, CDR1 is MNHNS, CDR2 SASEGT. The CDR3 has 15 amino acids. V was cut by 8 bases and J by 6 bases, with 20 bases left in between. CDR3 nucleotides: TGTGCCAGCGAGCCGGGGGGAATGAGGAGTCAGCCCCAGCATTTT. It specifies CASEPGGMRSQPQHF.

The chain recombines TRBV6-1 with TRBJ1-5; D is uncertain. From germline, CDR1 is MNHNS and CDR2 SASEGT. The CDR3 sequence is 13 residues long. V lost 7 bases and J lost 1, with 8 bases in between. The CDR3 loop is CASKATSNQPQHF. The DNA of the CDR3 is TGTGCCAGCAAGGCTACGAGCAATCAGCCCCAGCATTTT.

About this clone: This CDR3 is also generated by other DNA sequences in the sample. V usage is TRBV9 and J usage is TRBJ1-1; a weak D match, TRBD1 (5 bases). V was clipped by 0 bases and J by 5 bases, with 11 bases between them. Germline V gene lookup returns CDR1 SGDLS and CDR2 YYNGEE. This CDR3 is 14 amino acids long. CDR3 region: CASSVDQGGTEAFF. CDR3 DNA: TGTGCCAGCAGCGTAGACCAGGGAGGAACTGAAGCTTTCTTT.

V gene TRBV2 combines with J gene TRBJ2-7; D is ambiguous. CDR3 length: 14 residues. Trimming removed 6 bases at V and 8 bases at J, with 20 bases between. CDR1 SNHLY and CDR2 FYNNEI come from the germline V gene. The CDR3 sequence: CASSPMVAGDKQYF. The CDR3 DNA reads TGTGCCAGCAGCCCCATGGTCGCAGGAGATAAGCAGTACTTC.

The rearrangement links TRBV9 to TRBJ2-1; D is uncertain. Germline CDR1 SGDLS, CDR2 YYNGEE. V was cut by 0 bases and J by 6 bases, with 10 bases left in between. The CDR3 totals 14 residues. CDR3 nucleotides: TGTGCCAGCAGCGTAGTTCCGGATGCCAATGAGCAGTTCTTC. This codes for CASSVVPDANEQFF.

A remark on this clone: The sample holds other DNA sequences that translate to the same CDR3. The chain is built from TRBV7-2 and TRBJ2-7; D remains ambiguous. The CDR3 sequence is 14 residues long. V was cut by 1 base and J by 0 bases, with 7 bases left in between. Germline CDR1 and CDR2: SGHTA and FQGNSA. The CDR3 sequence: CASSLGVHSYEQYF. CDR3 sequence (DNA): TGTGCCAGCAGCTTAGGGGTGCACTCCTACGAGCAGTACTTC. Using reference TRBV7-2 and TRBJ2-7 for the parts outside the CDR3, the full variable domain is GAGVSQSPSNKVTEKGKDVELRCDPISGHTALYWYRQSLGQGLEFLIYFQGNSAPDKSGLPSDRFSAERTGGSVSTLTIQRTQQEDSAVYLCASSLGVHSYEQYFGPGTRLTVT.

The gene calls are TRBV11-2 and TRBJ1-2; maybe TRBD1 (6 bases). Between the trimmed V and J ends, which lost 1 base and 5 bases, there was a span of 14 bases. Germline CDR1 and CDR2: SGHAT and FQNNGV. This CDR3 is 15 amino acids long. Here the CDR3 DNA reads TGTGCCAGCAGCTTAGCCCGGGGGCGTATTTATGGCTACACCTTC. Encoded protein: CASSLARGRIYGYTF.

V is TRBV4-2 and J is TRBJ1-6; D is perhaps TRBD1 (5 bases). V lost 0 bases and J 10 bases, leaving 7 bases between the germline ends. The CDR3 length is 13 residues. Germline assignment: CDR1 LGHNA and CDR2 YNFKEQ. This CDR3 reads CASSQEWGSPLHF. The CDR3 DNA is TGTGCCAGCAGCCAAGAGTGGGGCTCACCCCTCCACTTT.

The chain employs TRBV4-3 and TRBJ2-5; D uncertain. V was trimmed by 0 bases and J by 2 bases, leaving 13 bases between them. The CDR3 totals 16 residues. Germline V gives CDR1 LGHNA, CDR2 YSLEER. The CDR3 DNA follows: TGCGCCAGCAGCCAAGATCCCCGAGGTGGGCAAGAGACCCAGTACTTC. Translating gives CASSQDPRGGQETQYF.

The V call is TRBV6-5, the J call TRBJ1-2; possible D gene TRBD1, 6 bases. Per germline, CDR1 MNHEY and CDR2 SVGAGI. CDR3 size: 15 residues. Trimming took off 6 bases at V and 0 bases at J, with 14 bases between the two ends. CDR3 coding DNA: TGTGCCAGCAGCAACGACAGGCGTTCTAACTATGGCTACACCTTC. Translated: CASSNDRRSNYGYTF.

This clone has just one count. The chain is built from TRBV7-2 and TRBJ1-1; TRBD1 agrees at 8 bases. This CDR3 spans 16 amino acids. Germline V gene sequence: CDR1 SGHTA, CDR2 FQGNSA. The ends lost 6 bases at V and 0 bases at J; junction bases unmatched: 9. The CDR3 bases are TGTGCCAGCAGTTTTCAGGGGGCTTCGATGAACACTGAAGCTTTCTTT. Translation: CASSFQGASMNTEAFF.

The genes are TRBV11-3 and TRBJ2-5, with D possibly being TRBD1 or TRBD2 (5 bases each). The CDR3 is 14 residues long. V was shortened by 1 base and J by 3 bases, with 9 bases between the two germline ends. Germline CDR1 SGHNT, CDR2 YENEEA. CDR3: CASSLGVGEETQYF. In nucleotides, the CDR3 is TGTGCCAGCAGCTTAGGTGTGGGGGAAGAGACCCAGTACTTC. The full variable domain, completed using reference TRBV11-3 and TRBJ2-5, is EAGVVQSPRYKIIEKKQPVAFWCNPISGHNTLYWYLQNLGQGPELLIRYENEEAVDDSQLPKDRFSAERLKGVDSTLKIQPAELGDSAVYLCASSLGVGEETQYFGPGTRLLVL.

This chain joins TRBV19 and TRBJ2-7, with TRBD1 identical over 9 bases. The V gene end was trimmed by 5 bases and the J gene end by 2 bases; junction bases not matched to a gene: 4. The CDR3 consists of 14 residues. Germline values: CDR1 LNHDA, CDR2 SQIVND (reference sequence). In DNA, the CDR3 is TGTGCCAGTAGTCCCCGACAGGGGGCCTACGAGCAGTACTTC. Translation gives CASSPRQGAYEQYF. The full variable domain, completed using reference TRBV19 and TRBJ2-7, is DGGITQSPKYLFRKEGQNVTLSCEQNLNHDAMYWYRQDPGQGLRLIYYSQIVNDFQKGDIAEGYSVSREKKESFPLTVTSAQKNPTAFYLCASSPRQGAYEQYFGPGTRLTVT.

The chain links TRBV6-5 to TRBJ1-1; D is perhaps TRBD1 (5 bases). This CDR3 has 14 residues. Germline V gene lookup returns CDR1 MNHEY and CDR2 SVGAGI. V was shortened by 6 bases and J by 0 bases, with 11 bases between the two germline ends. The CDR3 coding sequence is TGTGCCAGCAGCCGGACAAATCTGAACACTGAAGCTTTCTTT. Translated, it gives CASSRTNLNTEAFF.

This chain uses TRBV10-3 with TRBJ2-2; no definite D call. Trimming stripped 0 bases from V and 0 bases from J, with 8 bases between. This CDR3 has 16 amino acids. From germline, CDR1 is ENHRY and CDR2 SYGVKD. CDR3 nucleotides: TGTGCCATCAGTGAGTCGCAGGCTTCGAACACCGGGGAGCTGTTTTTT. This codes for CAISESQASNTGELFF.

V is TRBV28 and J is TRBJ2-5, with 9 bases fitting TRBD2. The J segment lost 5 bases and the V segment lost 8 bases, leaving 9 bases of the junction unmatched. The CDR3 has 14 residues. Germline V gives CDR1 MDHEN, CDR2 SYDVKM. In nucleotides, the CDR3 is TGTGCCAGCCTTGGGCGGGAGGGCGTGGAGACCCAGTACTTC. This sequence encodes CASLGREGVETQYF.

The chain links TRBV11-1 to TRBJ2-5, with TRBD1 matching over 9 bases. CDR1 is SGHAT, CDR2 FQDESV, per germline (reference sequence). The CDR3 contains 17 residues. V gave up 5 bases and J gave up 5 bases; unmatched junction bases: 15. In DNA, the CDR3 is TGTGCCAGCAGCCCGCGGTCCGGGACAGGGACGTGGGAGACCCAGTACTTC. Protein product: CASSPRSGTGTWETQYF.